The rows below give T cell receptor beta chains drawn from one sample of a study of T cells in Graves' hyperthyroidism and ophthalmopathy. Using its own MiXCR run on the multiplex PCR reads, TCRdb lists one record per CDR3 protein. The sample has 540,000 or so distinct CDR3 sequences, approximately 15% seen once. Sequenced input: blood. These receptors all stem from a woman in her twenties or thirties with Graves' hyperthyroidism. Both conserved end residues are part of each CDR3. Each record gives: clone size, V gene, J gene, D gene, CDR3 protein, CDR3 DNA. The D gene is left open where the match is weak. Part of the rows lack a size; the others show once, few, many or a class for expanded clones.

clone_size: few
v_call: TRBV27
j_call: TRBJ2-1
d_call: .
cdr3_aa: CASSWGLKQFF
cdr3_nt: TGTGCCAGCAGTTGGGGACTGAAGCAGTTCTTC

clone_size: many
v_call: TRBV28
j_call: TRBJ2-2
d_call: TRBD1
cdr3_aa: CASSRIRQGRFNTGELFF
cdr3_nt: TGTGCCAGCAGTCGGATTCGACAGGGCCGCTTTAACACCGGGGAGCTGTTTTTT

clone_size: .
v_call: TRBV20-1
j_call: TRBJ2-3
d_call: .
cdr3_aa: CSASFRTLATDTQYF
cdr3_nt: TGCAGTGCTAGCTTCCGGACTCTAGCTACAGATACGCAGTATTTT

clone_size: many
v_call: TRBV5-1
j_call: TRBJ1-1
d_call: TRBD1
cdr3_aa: CASSLGQGATTEAFF
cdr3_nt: TGCGCCAGCAGCTTGGGCCAGGGGGCGACCACTGAAGCTTTCTTT

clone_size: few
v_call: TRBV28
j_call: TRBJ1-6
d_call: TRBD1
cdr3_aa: CASSSARQGSGLPLHF
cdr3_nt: TGTGCCAGCAGTTCCGCCAGACAGGGGAGTGGATTACCCCTCCACTTT

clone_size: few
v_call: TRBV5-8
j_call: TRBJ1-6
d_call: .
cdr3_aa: CASSLDRHYNSPLHF
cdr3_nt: TGTGCCAGCAGCTTGGACAGGCACTATAATTCACCCCTCCACTTT

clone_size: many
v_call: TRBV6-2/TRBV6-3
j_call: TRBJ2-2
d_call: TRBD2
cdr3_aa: CASSSSGSGVTGELFF
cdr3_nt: TGTGCCAGCAGTTCAAGCGGGAGTGGTGTCACCGGGGAGCTGTTTTTT

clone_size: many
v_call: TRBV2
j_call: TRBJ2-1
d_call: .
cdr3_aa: CASRRGNEQFF
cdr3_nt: TGTGCCAGCAGGAGAGGGAATGAGCAGTTCTTC

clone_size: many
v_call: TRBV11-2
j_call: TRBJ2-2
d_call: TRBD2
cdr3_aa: CASSPRTSGSGTGELFF
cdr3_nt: TGTGCCAGCAGCCCCCGGACTAGCGGGAGCGGTACCGGGGAGCTGTTTTTT

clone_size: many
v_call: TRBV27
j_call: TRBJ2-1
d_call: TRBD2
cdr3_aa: CASSPSGREGYNEQFF
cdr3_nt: TGTGCCAGCAGCCCTAGCGGGCGGGAGGGCTACAATGAGCAGTTCTTC